These T cell receptor beta chains were read from a single sample in a study of molecular identifiers for immune sequencing clone quantification. TCRdb reprocessed the PCR reads with MiXCR, giving one entry per CDR3 protein. The sample contains about half a million distinct CDR3 sequences, about 25% of which appear only once. The sample consisted of naive CD8+ T cells from blood, with Jurkat cell RNA spiked in. These receptors were collected from a human donor in good health. Some libraries in this study had Jurkat cell RNA spiked in. The CDR3 runs from the conserved cysteine through the conserved F or W. The D gene is left open where the match is weak. Clone sizes are given selectively: once, few, many, or a class where the clone is expanded.

size,D,J,V,CDR3,DNA
NA,NA,TRBJ2-7,TRBV11-2,CASSLATTYEQYF,TGTGCCAGCAGCTTAGCCACCACCTACGAGCAGTACTTC
NA,NA,TRBJ1-5,TRBV25-1,CASSELGRYQPQHF,TGTGCCAGCAGTGAATTGGGGCGATATCAGCCCCAGCATTTT
NA,TRBD2,TRBJ2-1,TRBV14,CASSPPPAGDNEQFF,TGTGCCAGCAGCCCCCCCCCCGCGGGGGACAATGAGCAGTTCTTC
NA,NA,TRBJ2-3,TRBV9,CASSVSGLHTDTQYF,TGTGCCAGCAGCGTATCGGGGTTACACACAGATACGCAGTATTTT
NA,NA,TRBJ2-1,TRBV2,CASSEATGQRYNEQFF,TGTGCCAGCAGTGAAGCGACAGGACAGAGGTACAATGAGCAGTTCTTC
many,NA,TRBJ1-2,TRBV2,CASRETVQSYYGYTF,TGTGCCAGCAGGGAGACAGTACAATCCTACTATGGCTACACCTTC
NA,TRBD2,TRBJ2-3,TRBV9,CASSVDQVGLAGPTDTQYF,TGTGCCAGCAGCGTAGATCAGGTGGGGCTAGCGGGGCCCACAGATACGCAGTATTTT
many,NA,TRBJ2-5,TRBV5-1,CASSLFSPPQETQYF,TGCGCCAGCAGCTTGTTTAGCCCACCTCAAGAGACCCAGTACTTC
many,NA,TRBJ1-1,TRBV19,CASNQGLGTEAFF,TGTGCCAGTAATCAGGGGTTGGGCACTGAAGCTTTCTTT
NA,NA,TRBJ1-1,TRBV4-1,CASSQERRGGTAAFF,TGCGCCAGCAGCCAAGAAAGGAGGGGGGGGACTGCAGCTTTCTTT
many,TRBD1,TRBJ2-7,TRBV12-3/TRBV12-4,CASSWDRGGDEQYF,TGTGCCAGCAGTTGGGACAGGGGAGGCGACGAGCAGTACTTC
NA,NA,TRBJ1-6,TRBV20-1,CSASGGALYNSPLHF,TGCAGTGCTAGCGGGGGGGCACTCTATAATTCACCCCTCCACTTT
many,NA,TRBJ2-7,TRBV7-6,CASSLEAAYEQYF,TGTGCCAGCAGCTTGGAGGCCGCCTACGAGCAGTACTTC
few,TRBD1,TRBJ1-2,TRBV4-3,CASSQDWQGANYGYTF,TGCGCCAGCAGCCAAGATTGGCAGGGGGCGAACTATGGCTACACCTTC
NA,NA,TRBJ1-5,TRBV5-6,CASSFAGGDQPQHF,TGTGCCAGCAGCTTTGCGGGGGGGGATCAGCCCCAGCATTTT
NA,TRBD2,TRBJ2-2,TRBV7-3,CASSQGLAETANTGELFF,TGTGCCAGCAGCCAGGGACTAGCGGAGACCGCGAACACCGGGGAGCTGTTTTTT
NA,TRBD1,TRBJ2-1,TRBV27,CASSFWGGQGVNEQFF,TGTGCCAGCAGTTTTTGGGGTGGTCAGGGGGTAAATGAGCAGTTCTTC
NA,TRBD1,TRBJ1-1,TRBV9,CASIRRGTEAFF,TGTGCCAGCATACGCAGGGGGACTGAAGCTTTCTTT
NA,NA,TRBJ1-1,TRBV6-2/TRBV6-3,CGSSYSAVEAFF,TGTGGCAGCAGTTACTCCGCCGTTGAAGCTTTCTTT
NA,TRBD2,TRBJ2-3,TRBV4-3,CASSQTSGRSADTQYF,TGCGCCAGCAGCCAGACTAGCGGGAGGTCGGCAGATACGCAGTATTTT
NA,NA,TRBJ2-2,TRBV7-9,CASSLEPGTENTGELFF,TGTGCCAGCAGCTTAGAACCTGGGACGGAGAACACCGGGGAGCTGTTTTTT
many,NA,TRBJ2-7,TRBV27,CASSQTGVSEQYF,TGTGCCAGCAGTCAAACGGGGGTAAGCGAGCAGTACTTC
many,NA,TRBJ2-3,TRBV9,CASSASGRRGTDTQYF,TGTGCCAGCAGCGCTTCAGGTCGGAGGGGGACAGATACGCAGTATTTT
few,NA,TRBJ2-3,TRBV19,CASSEQVVSTDTQYF,TGTGCCAGTAGTGAGCAGGTCGTTAGCACAGATACGCAGTATTTT
NA,NA,TRBJ2-1,TRBV7-2,CASSLVLWGDEQFF,TGTGCCAGCAGCTTAGTACTGTGGGGGGATGAGCAGTTCTTC
few,NA,TRBJ2-6,TRBV27,CASSFLGRSSGANVLTF,TGTGCCAGCAGTTTTCTGGGACGTAGCTCTGGGGCCAACGTCCTGACTTTC
few,NA,TRBJ1-6,TRBV6-5,CASSRDRGQAAYSPLHF,TGTGCCAGCAGTCGGGACCGGGGGCAGGCGGCCTATTCACCCCTCCACTTT
NA,NA,TRBJ2-1,TRBV21-1,CASSIGFF,TGTGCCAGCAGCATAGGGTTCTTC
few,TRBD2,TRBJ2-1,TRBV5-4,CASSTGTSGRAIYNEQFF,TGTGCCAGCAGCACCGGGACTAGCGGGAGGGCCATCTACAATGAGCAGTTCTTC
many,NA,TRBJ1-2,TRBV27,CASSLSRVAGDYGYTF,TGTGCCAGCAGTTTATCCCGAGTGGCAGGAGACTATGGCTACACCTTC
many,TRBD2,TRBJ2-7,TRBV4-3,CASSQDRGTSYEQYF,TGCGCCAGCAGCCAAGATCGGGGGACTAGCTACGAGCAGTACTTC
few,TRBD1,TRBJ1-1,TRBV12-3/TRBV12-4,CASSLVDRANTEAFF,TGTGCCAGCAGTTTAGTAGACAGGGCGAACACTGAAGCTTTCTTT
many,NA,TRBJ2-2,TRBV28,CASSSDSTGELFF,TGTGCCAGCAGTTCAGATAGTACCGGGGAGCTGTTTTTT
few,TRBD1,TRBJ2-1,TRBV28,CASSHYRGDNEQFF,TGTGCCAGCAGCCACTACAGGGGGGACAATGAGCAGTTCTTC
NA,TRBD2,TRBJ2-3,TRBV19,CASSSIAGWDTDTQYF,TGTGCCAGTAGTTCCATAGCGGGATGGGACACAGATACGCAGTATTTT
NA,NA,TRBJ2-3,TRBV3-1,CASSQFAGTLPDTQYF,TGTGCCAGCAGCCAATTTGCGGGGACGCTGCCAGATACGCAGTATTTT
few,TRBD2,TRBJ2-5,TRBV27,CASRNSIVGTSGFQETQYF,TGTGCCAGCCGAAACTCTATTGTCGGGACTAGCGGATTCCAAGAGACCCAGTACTTC
NA,TRBD2,TRBJ2-7,TRBV28,CASRLPTGGTTYEQYF,TGTGCCAGCAGATTACCAACCGGGGGGACTACCTACGAGCAGTACTTC
NA,NA,TRBJ1-5,TRBV19,CASSIGQGLNQPQHF,TGTGCCAGTAGTATTGGGCAGGGACTCAATCAGCCCCAGCATTTT
NA,TRBD1,TRBJ2-7,TRBV6-2/TRBV6-3,CASSYFPGDRGAHEQYF,TGTGCCAGCAGTTACTTCCCCGGGGACAGGGGGGCCCACGAGCAGTACTTC
few,TRBD1,TRBJ1-2,TRBV29-1,CSVLTGGSSYGYTF,TGCAGCGTGTTGACAGGGGGTAGTTCCTATGGCTACACCTTC
few,TRBD1,TRBJ2-7,TRBV4-1,CASSQEGTGLYEQYF,TGCGCCAGCAGCCAAGAAGGGACAGGGCTGTACGAGCAGTACTTC
many,TRBD2,TRBJ2-3,TRBV5-4,CASSQSGRGLADTQYF,TGTGCCAGCAGCCAATCCGGTCGAGGACTAGCGGATACGCAGTATTTT
many,TRBD1,TRBJ1-1,TRBV9,CASSVGTGGIAEAFF,TGTGCCAGCAGCGTGGGGACAGGGGGAATCGCTGAAGCTTTCTTT
NA,NA,TRBJ1-1,TRBV6-2/TRBV6-3,CASSLTRAGSTEAFF,TGTGCCAGCAGTCTCACCAGGGCGGGGAGCACTGAAGCTTTCTTT